This T cell receptor beta chain derives from a study of T cell repertoires in ileal Crohn's disease. Time point: inflamed ileum from the surgical specimen. Per the germline V gene, CDR1 is SGHRS and CDR2 is YFSETQ. This CDR3 spans 16 amino acids. The V segment lost 3 bases and the J segment 9 bases; nucleotides outside the gene matches: 11. The assay was immunoSEQ multiplex PCR, and TCRdb's table has in-frame clones only and misses some. The data show about 8,000 clones, about 82% seen once. The gene calls are TRBV5-1 and TRBJ2-2; TRBD2 aligns across 10 bases. What was sequenced was ileal tissue. This receptor was identified in an adult with Crohn's disease. CDR3 loop: CASSYGLAERRWELFF. The CDR3 coding sequence is TGCGCCAGCAGCTACGGACTAGCGGAGAGGCGGTGGGAGCTGTTTTTT.